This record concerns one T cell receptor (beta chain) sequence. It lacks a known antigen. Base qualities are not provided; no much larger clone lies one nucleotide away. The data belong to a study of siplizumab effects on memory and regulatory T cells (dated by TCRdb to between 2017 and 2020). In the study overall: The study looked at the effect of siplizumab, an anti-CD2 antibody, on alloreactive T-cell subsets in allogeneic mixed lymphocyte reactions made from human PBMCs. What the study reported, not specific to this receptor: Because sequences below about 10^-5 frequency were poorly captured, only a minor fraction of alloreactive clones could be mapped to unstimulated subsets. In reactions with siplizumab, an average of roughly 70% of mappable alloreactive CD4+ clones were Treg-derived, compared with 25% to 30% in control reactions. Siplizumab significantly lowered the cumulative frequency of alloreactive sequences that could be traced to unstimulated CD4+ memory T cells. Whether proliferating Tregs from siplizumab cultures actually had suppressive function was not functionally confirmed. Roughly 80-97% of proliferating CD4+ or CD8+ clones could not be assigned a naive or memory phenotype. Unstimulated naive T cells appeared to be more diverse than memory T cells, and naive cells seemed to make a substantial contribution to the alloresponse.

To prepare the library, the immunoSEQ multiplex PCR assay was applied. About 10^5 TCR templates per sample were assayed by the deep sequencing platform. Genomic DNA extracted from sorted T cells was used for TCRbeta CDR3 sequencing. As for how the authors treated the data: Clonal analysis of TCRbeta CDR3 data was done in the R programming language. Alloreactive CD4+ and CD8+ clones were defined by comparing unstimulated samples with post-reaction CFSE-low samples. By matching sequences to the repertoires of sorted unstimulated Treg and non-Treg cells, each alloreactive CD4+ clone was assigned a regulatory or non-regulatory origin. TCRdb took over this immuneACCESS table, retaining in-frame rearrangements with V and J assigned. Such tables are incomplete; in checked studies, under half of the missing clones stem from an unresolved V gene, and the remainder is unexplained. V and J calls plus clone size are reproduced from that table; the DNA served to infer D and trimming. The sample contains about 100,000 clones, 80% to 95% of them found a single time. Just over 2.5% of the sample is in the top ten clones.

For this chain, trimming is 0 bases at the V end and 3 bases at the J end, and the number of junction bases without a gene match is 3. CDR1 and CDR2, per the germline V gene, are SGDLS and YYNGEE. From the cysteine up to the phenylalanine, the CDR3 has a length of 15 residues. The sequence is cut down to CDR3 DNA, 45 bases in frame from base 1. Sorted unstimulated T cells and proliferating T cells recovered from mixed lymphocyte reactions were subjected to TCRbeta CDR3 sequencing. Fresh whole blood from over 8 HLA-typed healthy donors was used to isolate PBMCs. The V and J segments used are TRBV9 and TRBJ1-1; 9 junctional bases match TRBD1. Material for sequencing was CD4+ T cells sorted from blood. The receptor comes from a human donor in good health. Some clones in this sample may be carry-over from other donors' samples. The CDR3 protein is CASSVEGQGHTEAFF. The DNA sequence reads TGTGCCAGCAGCGTAGAGGGACAGGGACACACTGAAGCTTTCTTT.